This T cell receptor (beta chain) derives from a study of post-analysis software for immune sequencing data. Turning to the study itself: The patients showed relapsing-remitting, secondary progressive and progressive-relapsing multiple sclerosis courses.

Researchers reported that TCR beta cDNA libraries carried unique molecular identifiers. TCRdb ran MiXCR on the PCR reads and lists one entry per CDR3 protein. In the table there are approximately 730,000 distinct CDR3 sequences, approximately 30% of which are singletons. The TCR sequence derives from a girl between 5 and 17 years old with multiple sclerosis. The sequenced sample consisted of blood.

This chain's CDR3 is CASASAGHTDTQYF. The CDR3 nucleotides are TGTGCCAGCGCCTCGGCTGGTCACACAGATACGCAGTATTTT. The V and J genes are TRBV5-4 and TRBJ2-3; D gene uncertain. The CDR3 sequence is 14 residues long. Trimming cost V 7 bases and J 2 bases, with 14 bases left between them. Germline values: CDR1 SGHNT, CDR2 YYREEE (reference sequence).